This is a list of T cell receptor beta chains from one sample in a study of T-cell memory formation after mild COVID-19. TCRdb re-called the 5' RACE reads through MiXCR, storing one row per CDR3 protein. The sample yields hundreds of thousands of distinct CDR3 sequences, 15% to 20% seen once. Sequenced sample: PBMCs or a T cell subset sorted from them (not recorded which). These TCRs come from a man younger than 30 who had mild COVID-19 (a few samples of this study predate the infection). Cell type and time point are not known. Each CDR3 is given with its conserved first and last residue. A D gene is named only where the DNA matches it firmly. Expanded clones are given a class, and other clones once, few, many or no size at all.

>.|TRBV11-3|TRBJ2-3|TRBD1
CASSSRQGSDTQYF
TGTGCCAGCAGCTCACGACAGGGATCAGATACGCAGTATTTT
>few|TRBV6-2/TRBV6-3|TRBJ2-1|.
CASSYLGRTEQFF
TGTGCCAGCAGTTACTTAGGGAGGACCGAGCAGTTCTTC
>few|TRBV20-1|TRBJ1-1|.
CSAGGGAMNTEAFF
TGCAGTGCTGGAGGGGGAGCGATGAACACTGAAGCTTTCTTT
>few|TRBV18|TRBJ1-5|.
CASSPRQINQPQHF
TGTGCCAGCTCACCACGACAGATCAATCAGCCCCAGCATTTT
>.|TRBV6-2/TRBV6-3|TRBJ1-2|.
CASSYTTRDLIDGYTF
TGTGCCAGCAGTTACACTACCCGGGACCTCATCGACGGCTACACCTTC
>.|TRBV27|TRBJ1-2|.
CASSLTVWSNYGYTF
TGTGCCAGCAGTTTAACTGTGTGGTCTAACTATGGCTACACCTTC
>few|TRBV4-2|TRBJ2-3|.
CASSQIRTDTQYF
TGTGCCAGCAGCCAGATCCGCACAGATACGCAGTATTTT
>once|TRBV29-1|TRBJ1-4|TRBD1
CSVGAGTGGENEKLFF
TGCAGCGTCGGGGCCGGGACAGGGGGCGAAAATGAAAAACTGTTTTTT
>many|TRBV12-3/TRBV12-4|TRBJ2-7|.
CASCPGPTYEQYF
TGTGCCAGCTGCCCGGGACCCACCTACGAGCAGTACTTC
>few|TRBV19|TRBJ1-4|.
CASSIWANEKLFF
TGTGCCAGTAGTATTTGGGCTAATGAAAAACTGTTTTTT
>.|TRBV7-9|TRBJ2-2|.
CASSAAGGPGELFF
TGTGCCAGCAGCGCCGCCGGGGGCCCCGGGGAGCTGTTTTTT
>few|TRBV7-2|TRBJ2-1|.
CASSLEQSEQFF
TGTGCCAGCAGCTTAGAACAGTCTGAGCAGTTCTTC
>.|TRBV15|TRBJ2-3|.
CATSRDGRSGPDTQYF
TGTGCCACCAGCAGAGATGGGAGAAGTGGACCAGATACGCAGTATTTT
>few|TRBV5-1|TRBJ2-2|TRBD2
CASSTGTSGGANTGELFF
TGCGCCAGCAGCACCGGGACTAGCGGGGGGGCGAACACCGGGGAGCTGTTTTTT
>.|TRBV6-1|TRBJ2-1|.
CASLWGGHSYNEQFF
TGTGCCAGCTTATGGGGGGGCCACTCCTACAATGAGCAGTTCTTC
>few|TRBV12-3/TRBV12-4|TRBJ1-6|TRBD1
CASSPTGNNSPLHF
TGTGCCAGCAGCCCGACAGGGAATAATTCACCCCTCCACTTT